This entry lists 14 T cell receptor beta chains sequenced from one sample in a study of CXCR3-negative and CXCR3-positive naive CD8 T cells. The study, taken as a whole, reports: Compared with CXCR3-negative naive cells, CXCR3-positive naive cells showed more hydrophobic TRB CDR3s.

These receptors have no known antigen. The libraries of TRB cDNA were prepared using 5' RACE with UMI labels. Using the 5' RACE reads, TCRdb records one entry per CDR3 protein without DNA. This specimen shows 120,000 to 150,000 distinct CDR3 sequences; the ten leading clones hold 0.25% to 0.3%. Source material: naive CXCR3+ CD8+ T cells from blood. This sample's subset: CD45RO-CCR7+CD27+CD95- naive CD8+ T cells expressing CXCR3 (TNR3+). The origin of the receptors is a human donor in good health. Some clones in this sample may be carry-over from other donors' samples.

The chain carries TRBV29-1 and TRBJ2-7. Germline CDR1 and CDR2: SQVTM and ANQGSEA. The CDR3 runs to 14 residues. This chain's CDR3 is CSVEDRMSSYEQYF.

The CDR3 sequence is CSVVHRDYGYTF. This sequence joins TRBV29-1 and TRBJ1-2. Germline V gives CDR1 SQVTM, CDR2 ANQGSEA. The CDR3 runs to 12 residues.

This chain's CDR3 is CASSQDSGALTGRQLF. The chain combines TRBV4-3 with TRBJ2-1; with no DNA, the TCRdb D assignment of TRBD2 cannot be verified. Germline V gene lookup returns CDR1 LGHNA and CDR2 YSLEER. The CDR3 loop spans 16 amino acids.

This chain uses TRBV5-5 with TRBJ2-2. The germline V gene encodes CDR1 SGHKS and CDR2 YYEKEE (reference sequence). The CDR3 contains 13 residues. This chain's CDR3 is CASSFGVRGELFF.

The chain couples TRBV13 to TRBJ2-3. Per germline, CDR1 PRHDT and CDR2 FYEKMQ (reference sequence). This CDR3 is built from 16 residues. CDR3 in amino acids: CASSPGRPTSPDTQYF.

V usage is TRBV7-6 and J usage is TRBJ1-5; TCRdb names TRBD1, which stays unverified in the absence of DNA. Germline CDR1 SGHVS, CDR2 FNYEAQ. The CDR3 length is 15 residues. CDR3 residues: CASTKEGGLNQPQHF.

The chain uses TRBV28 and TRBJ1-2. CDR3 length: 12 residues. CDR1 and CDR2 from the germline V gene are MDHEN and SYDVKM. The CDR3 sequence is CASTYLGDGYTF.

The chain has TRBV12-3 or TRBV12-4 and TRBJ1-1; TCRdb's D call, TRBD1, is unchecked because there is no DNA. This CDR3 has 13 residues. The CDR3 protein is CASQKGGNTEAFF.

This sequence joins TRBV11-2 and TRBJ2-1; TCRdb calls TRBD2, which cannot be checked without DNA. The CDR3 is 17 residues long. The germline CDR1 and CDR2 sequences are SGHAT and FQNNGV. This chain's CDR3 is CASSWGLAGSSYNEQFF.

The CDR3 sequence is CASSQRPQPIYEQYF. This rearrangement joins TRBV3-1 to TRBJ2-7; lacking DNA, the TRBD2 call made by TCRdb goes unchecked. The CDR3 loop spans 15 amino acids. CDR1 LGHDT and CDR2 YNNKEL come from the germline V gene (reference sequence).

The V and J genes are TRBV4-2 and TRBJ1-1. This CDR3 region has 15 residues. CDR1 is LGHNA, CDR2 YNFKEQ, per germline. Here the CDR3 reads CASSPEVGMNTEAFF.

This chain joins TRBV5-5 and TRBJ2-1; TCRdb gives TRBD1 as the D gene, but with no DNA this cannot be confirmed. The V gene's germline CDR1 is SGHKS and CDR2 YYEKEE (reference sequence). This CDR3 has 16 amino acids. CDR3 in amino acids: CASSPGAYSSYNEQFF.

CDR3 loop: CASSHTDTQYF. This chain links TRBV11-2 with TRBJ2-3. The germline gives CDR1 SGHAT, CDR2 FQNNGV. There are 11 residues in the CDR3.

CDR3: CASSLTGTGAYEQYF. This chain uses TRBV28 with TRBJ2-7; TCRdb returns TRBD1, unconfirmable since there is no DNA. Germline V gives CDR1 MDHEN, CDR2 SYDVKM. The CDR3 is made up of 15 amino acids.